These T cell receptor beta chains were read from a single sample in a study of prognosis after radiotherapy for stage I lung cancer. Each CDR3 protein gets one entry after TCRdb re-called the multiplex PCR reads with MiXCR. The data contain about 17,000 distinct CDR3 sequences, roughly 30% of them singletons. Specimen: PBMCs, collected before or after stereotactic body radiation therapy (not recorded which). The receptor set was obtained from a donor at least 50 years old with non-small cell lung cancer. Both conserved end residues are part of each CDR3. Each record gives: V gene, D gene, clone size, J gene, CDR3 length, CDR3 DNA, CDR3 protein. D genes are given only for firm matches. Some rows mark clone size as missing; the rest say once, few, many or name a class of expanded clone.

>TRBV6-9|TRBD1|many|TRBJ1-1|14
TGTGCCAGCAGTTATACAGGGGCTCAGGCTGAAGCTTTCTTT
CASSYTGAQAEAFF
>TRBV6-1|TRBD1|many|TRBJ2-6|14
TGTGCCAGCAGTGCCCAACAGGGGGCGAGTGTCCTGACTTTC
CASSAQQGASVLTF
>TRBV28|-|-|TRBJ1-1|15
TGTGCCAGCAGTCGAAAGCAGGGTCGTGTGACTGAAGCTTTCTTT
CASSRKQGRVTEAFF
>TRBV7-2|-|many|TRBJ2-5|14
TGTGCCAGCAGCTTATCCAGGGGCCAAGAGACCCAGTACTTC
CASSLSRGQETQYF
>TRBV3-1|-|many|TRBJ2-7|13
TGTGCCAGCAGCCATAGTCTGACAGCCGAGCAGTACTTC
CASSHSLTAEQYF
>TRBV24-1|TRBD2|-|TRBJ2-1|14
TGTGCCACCAGTGACCCCGGGACTAGTTCCCAGCAGTTCTTC
CATSDPGTSSQQFF
>TRBV28|TRBD1|many|TRBJ2-7|15
TGTGCCAGCAGTTTATGGGGGGACAGGGCCTACGAGCAGTACTTC
CASSLWGDRAYEQYF
>TRBV6-1|-|medium-sized|TRBJ2-1|17
TGTGCCAGCAGCGAACCTTTAGCAGGAGTCGGGTACAATGAGCAGTTCTTC
CASSEPLAGVGYNEQFF
>TRBV5-1|TRBD2|-|TRBJ2-1|14
TGCGCCAGCAGCCCAATAGCGGGAGGGGGTGAGCAGTTCTTC
CASSPIAGGGEQFF
>TRBV5-4|TRBD2|many|TRBJ2-1|15
TGTGCCAGCAGCTTGCTGCGGGAGCGCGACAATGAGCAGTTCTTC
CASSLLRERDNEQFF
>TRBV20-1|TRBD2|-|TRBJ2-3|15
TGCAGTGCTAGAGTCTCGAGCGGGGAAGCACATACGCAGTATTTT
CSARVSSGEAHTQYF
>TRBV2|-|-|TRBJ2-6|16
TGTGCCTGCAGTGAAGAGGCAGTAGCTGGGGCCAACGTCCTGACTTTC
CACSEEAVAGANVLTF
>TRBV28|-|many|TRBJ2-7|12
TGTGCCAGCAGTGCGGGGCCCTACGAGCAGTACTTC
CASSAGPYEQYF
>TRBV11-3|-|-|TRBJ2-3|14
TGTGCCAGCACCCGAGAAGCGGTCACAGATCCGCAGTATTTT
CASTREAVTDPQYF
>TRBV15|-|many|TRBJ2-1|16
TGTGCCACCAGCAGAGATAGGACAAGCGAGGGGAATGAGCAGTTCTTC
CATSRDRTSEGNEQFF
>TRBV5-1|-|medium-sized|TRBJ1-6|15
TGCGCCAGCAGCTTGGAGATCGCTGATAATTCACCCCTCCACTTT
CASSLEIADNSPLHF
>TRBV7-9|-|many|TRBJ2-7|14
TGTGCCAGCAGCTTAGTGGTTCCCGGAGCCGAGCAGTACTTC
CASSLVVPGAEQYF
>TRBV3-1|-|many|TRBJ1-5|13
TGTGCCAGCAGCCAGTGGACAGATCAGCCCCAGCATTTT
CASSQWTDQPQHF
>TRBV20-1|-|many|TRBJ1-1|13
TGCAGTGCTAGATCCCGCAGAGGCACTGAAGCTTTCTTT
CSARSRRGTEAFF
>TRBV29-1|TRBD1|many|TRBJ2-7|13
TGCAGCGTTCGGGGCCTAGGGGGCTCCGAGCAGTACTTC
CSVRGLGGSEQYF
>TRBV2|-|many|TRBJ1-5|15
TGTGCCAGCAGTGAAGAGCAACTGAGCAATCAGCCCCAGCATTTT
CASSEEQLSNQPQHF
>TRBV3-1|-|many|TRBJ1-2|14
TGTGCCAGCTCAGAGGGACGGGGGACCTATGGCTACACCTTC
CASSEGRGTYGYTF
>TRBV6-1|TRBD2|once|TRBJ2-3|18
TGTGCCAGCACACGAAAACCTACTAGCGGGAGGGCTTTAGATACGCAGTATTTT
CASTRKPTSGRALDTQYF
>TRBV7-9|-|many|TRBJ2-5|14
TGTGCCAGCAGCTTAGTTGGCAGGCCAGAGACCCAGTACTTC
CASSLVGRPETQYF
>TRBV11-1|-|many|TRBJ2-5|14
TGTGCCAGCAGCCACCGACAGGTACAAGAGACCCAGTACTTC
CASSHRQVQETQYF
>TRBV20-1|-|many|TRBJ2-3|16
TGCAGTGCTAGAGAGACTAGAGGGTTTAGCACAGATACGCAGTATTTT
CSARETRGFSTDTQYF
>TRBV7-3|-|many|TRBJ2-5|13
TGTGCCAGCAGCCTCCAGGGGTGGGAGACCCAGTACTTC
CASSLQGWETQYF
>TRBV28|-|many|TRBJ1-1|13
TGTGCCAGCAGTAGCAGGGTCCCCACTGAAGCTTTCTTT
CASSSRVPTEAFF
>TRBV7-6|TRBD1|-|TRBJ1-5|16
TGTGCCAGCATCCTCTTCCCCGGGACAGGGGATCAGCCCCAGCACTTT
CASILFPGTGDQPQHF
>TRBV7-8|TRBD2|-|TRBJ2-4|19
TGTGCCAGCAAATTGGCCGGGACTAGCGGGAGAAGGGTCAAAAACATTCAGTACTTC
CASKLAGTSGRRVKNIQYF
>TRBV20-1|-|-|TRBJ2-7|12
TGCAGTGCTTGGGACGGATCCTACGGGCAGTACTTC
CSAWDGSYGQYF
>TRBV4-1|-|many|TRBJ1-4|15
TGCGCCAGCAGCCAAGAGGAGGCACGAACTGAAAAACTGTTTTTT
CASSQEEARTEKLFF
>TRBV5-1|-|-|TRBJ2-5|15
TGCGCCAGCAGCTTTGCTACCCTAGCAGGACAGACCCAGTACTTC
CASSFATLAGQTQYF
>TRBV5-1|-|many|TRBJ2-5|16
TGCGCCAGCAGCTTGGCCGGAGCGGCCCAGGGGGAGACCCAGTACTTC
CASSLAGAAQGETQYF
>TRBV19|-|many|TRBJ2-1|12
TGTGCCAGTAGTATTAAGGACAATGAGCAGTTCTTC
CASSIKDNEQFF
>TRBV7-2|-|many|TRBJ2-1|20
TGTGCCAGCAGCTTAGTAGGGAGCGGCGTCAGGGTCCGGAGGGCGAATGAGCAGTTCTTC
CASSLVGSGVRVRRANEQFF
>TRBV19|TRBD2|-|TRBJ2-3|18
TGTGCCACTGGTGTGGGGACTAGCGATTTCTGGGGCACAGATACGCAGTATTTT
CATGVGTSDFWGTDTQYF
>TRBV20-1|TRBD2|-|TRBJ2-3|16
TGCAGTGCTAGTGGCGGGACTAGGAGTCGCACAGATACGCAGTATTTT
CSASGGTRSRTDTQYF
>TRBV2|TRBD1|-|TRBJ2-3|18
TGTGCCAGCAGGGACAGGGGTCCTCGACAGGAGGGGAAAGATAAGCAGTATTTT
CASRDRGPRQEGKDKQYF
>TRBV7-2|TRBD2|many|TRBJ2-1|22
TGTGCCAGCAGCTTAGGGACAGGGCTGGGAATAGCGGGAGGGCCTACGGGAAATGAGCAGTTCTTC
CASSLGTGLGIAGGPTGNEQFF
>TRBV24-1|TRBD1|many|TRBJ1-2|13
TGTGCCACCAGTGAGCTGACAGGGGATGGCTACACCTTC
CATSELTGDGYTF
>TRBV28|-|many|TRBJ1-3|14
TGTGCCAGCAGTTCCCTGGGGCCTGGAAACACCATATATTTT
CASSSLGPGNTIYF
>TRBV4-3|-|many|TRBJ1-1|13
TGCGCCAGCAGCCAAGATCGCGGGTTTGAAGCTTTCTTT
CASSQDRGFEAFF
>TRBV6-1|TRBD1|many|TRBJ1-5|16
TGTGCCAGCAGTAGGGGGGCAGGGGGACTTAATCAGCCCCAGCATTTT
CASSRGAGGLNQPQHF
>TRBV7-3|TRBD1|many|TRBJ1-2|15
TGTGCCAGCAGCTTAACCGGGACAGGGGACTATGGCTACACCTTC
CASSLTGTGDYGYTF
>TRBV20-1|-|medium-sized|TRBJ1-4|18
TGCAGTGCTAGAGATGAAACGGGTAAGGCCTCAACTAATGAAAAACTGTTTTTT
CSARDETGKASTNEKLFF
>TRBV30|TRBD1|many|TRBJ1-1|13
TGTGCCTGGAGTCAACAGGGGCCCACTGAAGCTTTCTTT
CAWSQQGPTEAFF
>TRBV11-2|TRBD1|-|TRBJ2-3|17
TGTGCCAGCAGCCCGTACCCTGGACAGGGGGTGCGCGTTACGCAGTATTTT
CASSPYPGQGVRVTQYF
>TRBV24-1|TRBD2|many|TRBJ2-3|18
TGTGCCACCAGCGCCACGGGGGGGCGGGAGGGCCCAACAGATACGCAGTATTTT
CATSATGGREGPTDTQYF
>TRBV2|-|many|TRBJ1-2|17
TGTGCCAGCAGTGGGCGGGTAGGGACCGGTGATCTGGATGGCTACACCTTC
CASSGRVGTGDLDGYTF
>TRBV11-2|-|medium-sized|TRBJ2-1|16
TGTGCCAGCAGCTTTTATTGGGGGCCGCAGGGGAATGAGCAGTTCTTC
CASSFYWGPQGNEQFF
>TRBV7-9|TRBD2|many|TRBJ2-1|21
TGTGCCAGCAGCTCGCTTATAAATTTCAGGGCTAGCGGGAGAATCACCGATGAGCAGTTCTTC
CASSSLINFRASGRITDEQFF
>TRBV2|TRBD1|many|TRBJ2-1|14
TGTGCCAGCAGACGACAGGGGGCAGTGAATGAGCAGTTCTTC
CASRRQGAVNEQFF
>TRBV28|TRBD1|many|TRBJ1-1|16
TGTGCCAGCAGTCAAAAATACAGGGGGGTGAACACTGAAGCTTTCTTT
CASSQKYRGVNTEAFF
>TRBV7-6|-|many|TRBJ1-5|13
TGTGCCAGCAGCCTCGCAGGAGACCAGCCCCAGCATTTT
CASSLAGDQPQHF
>TRBV3-1|-|many|TRBJ2-7|15
TGTGCCAGCAGCCCCTCGGGGGTTAGCTCCTACGAGCAGTACTTC
CASSPSGVSSYEQYF
>TRBV19|TRBD2|-|TRBJ2-1|21
TGTGCCAGTGGTATTCGCCCCCGGACAGGGACTAGCGGAAGCTCATACAATGAGCAGTTCTTC
CASGIRPRTGTSGSSYNEQFF
>TRBV20-1|TRBD1|many|TRBJ2-7|16
TGCAGTGCTACCACGTGGGGGGACAGGGGATCGTACGAGCAGTACTTC
CSATTWGDRGSYEQYF
>TRBV5-1|-|many|TRBJ2-3|13
TGCGCCAGCAGCCGATATGTGGCAGATACGCAGTATTTT
CASSRYVADTQYF